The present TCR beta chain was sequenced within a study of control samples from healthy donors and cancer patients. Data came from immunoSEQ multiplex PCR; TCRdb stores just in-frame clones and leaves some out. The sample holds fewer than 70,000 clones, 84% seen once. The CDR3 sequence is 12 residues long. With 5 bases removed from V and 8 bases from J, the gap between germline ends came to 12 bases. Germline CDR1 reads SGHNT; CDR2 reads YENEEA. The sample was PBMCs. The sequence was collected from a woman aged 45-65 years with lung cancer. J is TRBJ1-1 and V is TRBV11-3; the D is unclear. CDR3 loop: CASSPRRREAFF. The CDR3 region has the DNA TGTGCCAGCAGCCCTCGGCGACGGGAAGCTTTCTTT.